The entry below describes one T cell receptor (beta chain). What it binds is unknown. For sorted subsets, about 0.2 ug DNA per replicate equaled around 30,000 T cell genomes. Libraries were prepared by immunoSEQ multiplex PCR; TCRdb keeps only in-frame clonotypes and omits some of them. Found here are under 350,000 clones, around 86% of them singletons; the top ten hold around 15%. This sample was taken from a study of shared clonotypes between healthy human individuals. About the study: Three plates were used per donor for CD4 naive, three for CD4 memory, two for CD8 naive and one for CD8 memory.

Study-wide points: Among donors, the sharing of clonotypes was expected to be influenced by sequencing depth.

Germline-derived CDR1 and CDR2 are ENHRY and SYGVKD. CDR3 length: 15 residues. V lost 4 bases, J lost 1 base, and 11 bases lay in between. Sequenced: memory CD8+ T cells sorted from blood. Stated subset: CD45RO+ cells pooled with CCR7-negative TemRA cells. The sequence was collected from a man aged 18 to 29 in good health. The chain has TRBV10-3 and TRBJ1-5; TRBD1 might be the D (5 bases). Written as DNA, the CDR3 is TGTGCCATCAGTGGGGCTAGGGGAAGCAATCAGCCCCAGCATTTT. Its translation: CAISGARGSNQPQHF.